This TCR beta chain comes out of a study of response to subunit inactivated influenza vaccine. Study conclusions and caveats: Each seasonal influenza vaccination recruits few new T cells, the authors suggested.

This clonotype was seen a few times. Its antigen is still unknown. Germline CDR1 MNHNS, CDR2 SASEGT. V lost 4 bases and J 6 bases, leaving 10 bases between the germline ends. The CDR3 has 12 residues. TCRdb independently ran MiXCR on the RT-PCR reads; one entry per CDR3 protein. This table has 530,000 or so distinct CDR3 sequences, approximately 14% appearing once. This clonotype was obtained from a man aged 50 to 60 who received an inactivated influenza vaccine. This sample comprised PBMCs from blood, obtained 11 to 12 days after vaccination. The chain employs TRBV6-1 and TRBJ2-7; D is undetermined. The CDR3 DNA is TGTGCCAGCAGTGCCCTTTGGGCCGAGCAGTACTTC. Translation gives CASSALWAEQYF.